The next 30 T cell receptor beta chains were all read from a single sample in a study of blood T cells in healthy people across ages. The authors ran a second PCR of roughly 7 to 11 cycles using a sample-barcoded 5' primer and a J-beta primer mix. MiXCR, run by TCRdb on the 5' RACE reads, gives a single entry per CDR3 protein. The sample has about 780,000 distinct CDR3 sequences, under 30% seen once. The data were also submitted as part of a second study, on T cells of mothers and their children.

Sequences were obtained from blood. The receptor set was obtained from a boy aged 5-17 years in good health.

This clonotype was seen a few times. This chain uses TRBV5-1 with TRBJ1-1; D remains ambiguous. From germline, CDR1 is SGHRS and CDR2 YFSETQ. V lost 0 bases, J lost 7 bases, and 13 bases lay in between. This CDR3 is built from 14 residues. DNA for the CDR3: TGCGCCAGCAGCTTGGACAGTTTAGTCGTTGAAGCTTTCTTT. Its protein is CASSLDSLVVEAFF.

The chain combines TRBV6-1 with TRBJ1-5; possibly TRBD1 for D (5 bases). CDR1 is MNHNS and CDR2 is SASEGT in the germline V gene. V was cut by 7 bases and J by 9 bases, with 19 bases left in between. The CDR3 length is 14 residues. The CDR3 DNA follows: TGTGCCAGCATCGGGGGGACCGCGGTTGGGCCCCAGCATTTT. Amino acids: CASIGGTAVGPQHF.

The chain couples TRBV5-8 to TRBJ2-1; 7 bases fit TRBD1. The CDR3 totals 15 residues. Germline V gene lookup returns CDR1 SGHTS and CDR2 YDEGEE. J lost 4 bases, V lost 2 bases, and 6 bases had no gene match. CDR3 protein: CASSFGTAFYNEQFF. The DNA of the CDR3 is TGTGCCAGCAGCTTTGGGACAGCGTTTTACAATGAGCAGTTCTTC.

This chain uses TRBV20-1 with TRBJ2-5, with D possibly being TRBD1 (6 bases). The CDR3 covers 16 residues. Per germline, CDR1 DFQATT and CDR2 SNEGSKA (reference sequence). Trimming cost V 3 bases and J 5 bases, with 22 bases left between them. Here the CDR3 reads CSASESTAGVRETQYF. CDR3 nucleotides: TGCAGTGCTAGCGAGTCTACTGCAGGGGTTCGGGAGACCCAGTACTTC.

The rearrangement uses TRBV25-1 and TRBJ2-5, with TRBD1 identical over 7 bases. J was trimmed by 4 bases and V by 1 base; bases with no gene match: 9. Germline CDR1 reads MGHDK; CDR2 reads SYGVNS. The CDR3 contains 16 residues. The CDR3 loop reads CASSESQGVGVETQYF. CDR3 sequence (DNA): TGTGCCAGCAGTGAATCCCAGGGGGTGGGGGTAGAGACCCAGTACTTC.

The CDR3 DNA follows: TGTGCCAGCAGCCACCGACTAGCAGGCGAGACCCAGTACTTC. This translates into CASSHRLAGETQYF. The chain uses TRBV3-1 and TRBJ2-5, with 7 bases that match TRBD2. CDR1 and CDR2 (germline): LGHDT, YNNKEL (reference sequence). The CDR3 is made up of 14 amino acids. V lost 3 bases and J lost 5; bases outside the gene matches: 6.

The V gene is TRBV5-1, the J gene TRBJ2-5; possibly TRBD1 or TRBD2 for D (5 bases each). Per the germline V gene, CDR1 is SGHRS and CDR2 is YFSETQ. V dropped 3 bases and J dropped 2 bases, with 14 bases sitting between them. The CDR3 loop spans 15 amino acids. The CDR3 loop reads CASSWMGDSQETQYF. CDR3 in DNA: TGCGCCAGCAGCTGGATGGGGGATTCGCAAGAGACCCAGTACTTC.

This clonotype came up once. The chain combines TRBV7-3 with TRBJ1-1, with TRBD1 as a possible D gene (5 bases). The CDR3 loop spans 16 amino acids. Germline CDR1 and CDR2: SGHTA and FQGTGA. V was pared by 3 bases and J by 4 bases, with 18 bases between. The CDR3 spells CASSLGLVGSSTEAFF. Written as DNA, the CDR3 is TGTGCCAGCAGCTTGGGACTGGTGGGCTCGAGCACTGAAGCTTTCTTT.

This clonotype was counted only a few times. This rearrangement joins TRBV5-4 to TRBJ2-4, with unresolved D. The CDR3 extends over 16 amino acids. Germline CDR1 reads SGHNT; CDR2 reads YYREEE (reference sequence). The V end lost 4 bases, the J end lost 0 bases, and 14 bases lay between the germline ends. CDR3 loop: CASSGGTEIAKNIQYF. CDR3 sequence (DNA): TGTGCCAGCAGCGGTGGAACAGAGATAGCCAAAAACATTCAGTACTTC.

The CDR3 bases are TGTGCCAGCAGTTACTCGAGTGTTGGGACCGCGGGAGAGACCCAGTACTTC. Translated: CASSYSSVGTAGETQYF. The V call is TRBV6-5, the J call TRBJ2-5; D tentatively reads TRBD1 or TRBD2 (5 bases each). The V end lost 0 bases, the J end lost 4 bases, and 18 bases lay between the germline ends. The CDR3 is made up of 17 amino acids. CDR1 is MNHEY and CDR2 is SVGAGI in the germline V gene.

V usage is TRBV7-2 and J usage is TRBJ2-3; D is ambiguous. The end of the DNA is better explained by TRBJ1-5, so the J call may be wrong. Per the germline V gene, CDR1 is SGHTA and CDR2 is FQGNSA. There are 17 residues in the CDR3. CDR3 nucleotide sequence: TGTGCCAGCAGCTTAGCTAGCGGCGGGCCGAGCACAGATACGCAGCATTTT. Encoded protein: CASSLASGGPSTDTQHF.

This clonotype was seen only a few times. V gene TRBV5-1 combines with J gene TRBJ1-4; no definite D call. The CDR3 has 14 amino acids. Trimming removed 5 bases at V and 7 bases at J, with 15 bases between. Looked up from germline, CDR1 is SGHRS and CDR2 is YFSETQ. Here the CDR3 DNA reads TGCGCCAGCAGTTCCGGGCCTATGGGTGAAAAACTGTTTTTT. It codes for CASSSGPMGEKLFF.

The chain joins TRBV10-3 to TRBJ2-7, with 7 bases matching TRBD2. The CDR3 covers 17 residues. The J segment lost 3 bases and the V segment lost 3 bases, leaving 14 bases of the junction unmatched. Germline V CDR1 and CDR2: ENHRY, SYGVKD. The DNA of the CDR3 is TGTGCCATCAGTGAAGACCACCCCGCTAGCGGACTCTACGAGCAGTACTTC. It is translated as CAISEDHPASGLYEQYF.

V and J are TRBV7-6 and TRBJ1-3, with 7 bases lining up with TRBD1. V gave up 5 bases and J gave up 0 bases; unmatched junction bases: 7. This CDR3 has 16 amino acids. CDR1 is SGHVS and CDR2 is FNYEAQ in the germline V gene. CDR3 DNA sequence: TGTGCCAGCAGCCCTAGAGGGGGCAACTCTGGAAACACCATATATTTT. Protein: CASSPRGGNSGNTIYF.

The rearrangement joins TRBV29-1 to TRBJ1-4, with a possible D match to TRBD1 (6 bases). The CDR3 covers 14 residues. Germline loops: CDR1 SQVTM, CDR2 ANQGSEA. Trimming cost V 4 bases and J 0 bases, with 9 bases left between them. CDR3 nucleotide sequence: TGCAGCGTTGCAAGGGGGGCAACTAATGAAAAACTGTTTTTT. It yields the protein CSVARGATNEKLFF.

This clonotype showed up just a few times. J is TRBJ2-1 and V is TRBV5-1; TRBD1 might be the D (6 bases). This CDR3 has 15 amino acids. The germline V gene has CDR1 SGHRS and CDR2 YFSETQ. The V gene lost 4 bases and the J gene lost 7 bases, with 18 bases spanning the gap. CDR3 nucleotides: TGCGCCAGCAGCGGTGGGCAGGGGTTTAAAAATGAGCAGTTCTTC. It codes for CASSGGQGFKNEQFF.

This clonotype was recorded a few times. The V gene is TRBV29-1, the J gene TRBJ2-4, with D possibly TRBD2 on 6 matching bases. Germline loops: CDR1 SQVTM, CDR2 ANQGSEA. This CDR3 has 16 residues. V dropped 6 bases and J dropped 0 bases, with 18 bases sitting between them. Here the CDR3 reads CSVESRGLSAKNIQYF. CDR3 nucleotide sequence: TGCAGCGTCGAATCGAGGGGACTCTCAGCCAAAAACATTCAGTACTTC.

The DNA for the CDR3 is TGTGCCAGCAGTTACTCGAATCGGGGCTACACCTTC. As protein: CASSYSNRGYTF. The chain couples TRBV6-6 to TRBJ1-2; the D is unclear. The CDR3 totals 12 residues. Germline CDR1 MNHNY, CDR2 SVGAGI (reference sequence). V was pared by 0 bases and J by 8 bases, with 7 bases between.

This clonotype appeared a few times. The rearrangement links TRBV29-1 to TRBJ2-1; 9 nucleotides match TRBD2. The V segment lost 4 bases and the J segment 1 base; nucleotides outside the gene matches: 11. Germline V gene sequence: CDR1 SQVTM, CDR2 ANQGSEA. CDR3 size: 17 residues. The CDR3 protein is CSVVGGGAIRSYNEQFF. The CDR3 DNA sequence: TGCAGCGTTGTTGGCGGGGGGGCTATAAGGTCCTACAATGAGCAGTTCTTC.

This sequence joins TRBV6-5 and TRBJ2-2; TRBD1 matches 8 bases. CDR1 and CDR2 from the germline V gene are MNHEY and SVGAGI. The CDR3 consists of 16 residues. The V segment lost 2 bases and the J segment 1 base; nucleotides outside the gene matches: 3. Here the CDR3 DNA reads TGTGCCAGCAGTTACCAGGGGACAGGGAACACCGGGGAGCTGTTTTTT. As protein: CASSYQGTGNTGELFF.

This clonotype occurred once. The CDR3 protein is CATRGEGAGHGYTF. In DNA, the CDR3 is TGTGCCACCAGAGGGGAAGGGGCAGGGCATGGCTACACCTTC. The chain couples TRBV15 to TRBJ1-2; a weak D match, TRBD1 (5 bases). This CDR3 has 14 residues. Trimming shortened V by 6 bases and J by 6 bases, and 17 bases separated the two germline ends. CDR1 and CDR2 (germline): LNHNV, YYDKDF (reference sequence). Variable domain in full (rest from reference TRBV15 and TRBJ1-2): DAMVIQNPRYQVTQFGKPVTLSCSQTLNHNVMYWYQQKSSQAPKLLFHYYDKDFNNEADTPDNFQSRRPNTSFCFLDIRSPGLGDTAMYLCATRGEGAGHGYTFGSGTRLTVV.

CDR3 nucleotides: TGTGCCAGCAGCTTAGTAGCGGGGGACCTCGCGAACACCGGGGAGCTGTTTTTT. This codes for CASSLVAGDLANTGELFF. The gene calls are TRBV7-9 and TRBJ2-2; TRBD2 aligns across 9 bases. With V trimmed by 1 base and J by 0 bases, 6 bases remained unmatched. In germline, CDR1 is SEHNR, CDR2 FQNEAQ (reference sequence). The CDR3 has 18 residues.

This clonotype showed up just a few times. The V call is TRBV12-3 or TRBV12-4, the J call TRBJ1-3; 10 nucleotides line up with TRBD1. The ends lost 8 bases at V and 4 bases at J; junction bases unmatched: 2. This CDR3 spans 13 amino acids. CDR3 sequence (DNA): TGTGCCAGCGGGACAGGGGTCGGAAACACCATATATTTT. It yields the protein CASGTGVGNTIYF.

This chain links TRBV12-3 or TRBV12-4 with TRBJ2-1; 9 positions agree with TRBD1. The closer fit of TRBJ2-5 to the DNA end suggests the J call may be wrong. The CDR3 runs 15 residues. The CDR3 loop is CASSPGQGGGVTQYF. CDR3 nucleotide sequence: TGTGCCAGCAGTCCGGGACAGGGCGGAGGAGTGACCCAGTACTTC.

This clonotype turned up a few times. CDR3 protein: CAISESTKAFF. In DNA form, the CDR3 reads TGTGCCATCAGTGAGTCGACCAAGGCTTTCTTT. V and J are TRBV10-3 and TRBJ1-1, with D unresolved. The CDR3 covers 11 residues. V lost 0 bases to trimming and J lost 11 bases, with 7 bases between them. CDR1 ENHRY and CDR2 SYGVKD come from the germline V gene.

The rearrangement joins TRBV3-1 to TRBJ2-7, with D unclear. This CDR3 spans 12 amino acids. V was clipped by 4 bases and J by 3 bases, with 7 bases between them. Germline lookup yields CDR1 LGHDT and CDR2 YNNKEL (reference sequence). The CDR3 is CASSRYNYEQYF. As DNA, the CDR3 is TGTGCCAGCAGCCGTTACAACTACGAGCAGTACTTC.

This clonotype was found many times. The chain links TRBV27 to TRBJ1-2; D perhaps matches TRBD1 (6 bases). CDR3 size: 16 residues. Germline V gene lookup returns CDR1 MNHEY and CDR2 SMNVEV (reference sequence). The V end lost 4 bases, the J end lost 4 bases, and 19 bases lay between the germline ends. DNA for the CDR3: TGTGCCAGCAGTTCCGTGTCCGGGACAAGCTCCTATGGCTACACCTTC. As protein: CASSSVSGTSSYGYTF.

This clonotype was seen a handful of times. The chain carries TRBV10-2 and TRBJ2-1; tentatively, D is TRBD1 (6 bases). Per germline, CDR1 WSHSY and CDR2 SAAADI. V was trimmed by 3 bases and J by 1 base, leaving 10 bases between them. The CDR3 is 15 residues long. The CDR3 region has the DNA TGCGCCAGCAGTGATGGGGGCCAGTCCTACAATGAGCAGTTCTTC. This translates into CASSDGGQSYNEQFF.

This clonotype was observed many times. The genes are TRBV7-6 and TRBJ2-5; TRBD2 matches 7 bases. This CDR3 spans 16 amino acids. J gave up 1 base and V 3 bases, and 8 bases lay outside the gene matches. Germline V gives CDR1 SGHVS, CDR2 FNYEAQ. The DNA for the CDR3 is TGTGCCAGCAGCTTCGGGGGTCCTAGCGGCCAAGAGACCCAGTACTTC. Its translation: CASSFGGPSGQETQYF.

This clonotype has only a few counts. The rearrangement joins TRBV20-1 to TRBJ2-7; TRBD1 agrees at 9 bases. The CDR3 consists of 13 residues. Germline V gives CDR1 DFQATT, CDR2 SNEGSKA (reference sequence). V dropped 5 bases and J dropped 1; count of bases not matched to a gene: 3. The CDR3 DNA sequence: TGCAGTGCTGGAGGACAGGGGTCCTACGAGCAGTACTTC. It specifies CSAGGQGSYEQYF.